The clone carrying this T cell receptor beta chain appeared a single time. Original methodology: Estimation of nucleated cell counts relied on the amplification of reference gene primers. Data came from immunoSEQ multiplex PCR; TCRdb stores just in-frame clones and leaves some out. The V and J calls and the clone size are those of that table, but D and trimming were determined from the DNA. Of approximately 250,000 clones listed, just under 85% were seen once; the top ten hold under 4.5%. The CDR3 loop spans 15 amino acids. CDR1 and CDR2 (germline): SGHAT, FQNNGV. With V trimmed by 1 base and J by 5 bases, 4 bases remained unmatched. The data stem from a study of blood T cell repertoires in COVID-19. For the study at large: Italy, Spain and the United States were the sources of the convalescent and acute COVID-19 samples. PBMCs, B-cell-depleted T cells, or T cells were the source of the cDNA or gDNA that made up the material.

The receptor's source is a man aged 50-60 years with acute or convalescent COVID-19. The genes are TRBV11-2 and TRBJ2-2; 7 bases are a match to TRBD2. Sample: peripheral blood. The CDR3 sequence is CASSLVGRATGELFF. For the CDR3, the DNA is TGTGCCAGCAGCTTAGTTGGGAGGGCGACCGGGGAGCTGTTTTTT.